In this sample, the clone carrying this T cell receptor (beta chain) turned up once. This CDR3 comprises 13 residues. From germline, CDR1 is SGHTA and CDR2 FQGNSA. V was shortened by 4 bases and J by 6 bases, with 10 bases between the two germline ends. The sample originates from a study of shared clonotypes between healthy human individuals. CD4+ cells were split into CD45RA+ naive and CD45RA-negative memory subsets. This was a deep-level run. Sequencing was performed with immunoSEQ multiplex PCR; in TCRdb, only in-frame clones are kept and a portion is missing. The sample comprises more than 2,000,000 clones, roughly 93% of which are singletons, and under 0.45% rests with the top ten.

This chain uses TRBV7-2 with TRBJ2-1, with D perhaps TRBD2 (5 bases). The sequencing sample was made of naive CD4+ T cells from PBMCs. Regarding subset: CD45RA+ positively selected. The clonotype was recovered from a man between 18 and 29 years old in good health. Some clones in this sample may be carry-over from other donors' samples. CDR3 amino acids: CASSSTRANEQFF. The CDR3, as DNA: TGTGCCAGCAGCTCAACTAGAGCCAATGAGCAGTTCTTC.